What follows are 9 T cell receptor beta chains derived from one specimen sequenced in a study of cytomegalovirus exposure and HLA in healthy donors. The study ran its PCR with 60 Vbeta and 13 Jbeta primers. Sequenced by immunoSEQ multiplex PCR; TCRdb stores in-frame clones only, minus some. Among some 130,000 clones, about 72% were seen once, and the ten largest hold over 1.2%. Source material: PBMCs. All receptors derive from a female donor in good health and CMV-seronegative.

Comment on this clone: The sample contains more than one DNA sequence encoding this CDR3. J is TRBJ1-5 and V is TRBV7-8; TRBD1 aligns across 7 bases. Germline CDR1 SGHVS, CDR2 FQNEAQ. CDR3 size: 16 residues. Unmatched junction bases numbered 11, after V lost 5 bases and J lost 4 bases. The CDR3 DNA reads TGTGCCAGCAGCCATACGAGGGGGACAGCAAATCAGCCCCAGCATTTT. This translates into CASSHTRGTANQPQHF. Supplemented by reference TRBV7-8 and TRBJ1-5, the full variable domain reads GAGVSQSPRYKVAKRGQDVALRCDPISGHVSLFWYQQALGQGPEFLTYFQNEAQLDKSGLPSDRFFAERPEGSVSTLKIQRTQQEDSAVYLCASSHTRGTANQPQHFGDGTRLSIL.

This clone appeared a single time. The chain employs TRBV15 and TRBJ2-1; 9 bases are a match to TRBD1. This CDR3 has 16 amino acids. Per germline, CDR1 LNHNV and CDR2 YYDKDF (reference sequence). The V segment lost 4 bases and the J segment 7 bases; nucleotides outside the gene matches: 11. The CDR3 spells CATSKKKTGGLNEQFF. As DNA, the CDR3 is TGTGCCACCAGCAAGAAAAAGACAGGGGGGCTAAATGAGCAGTTCTTC.

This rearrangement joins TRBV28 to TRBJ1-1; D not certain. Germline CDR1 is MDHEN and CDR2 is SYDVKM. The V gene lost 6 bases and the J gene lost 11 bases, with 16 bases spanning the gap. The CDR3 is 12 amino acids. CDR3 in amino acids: CASREGLKGAFF. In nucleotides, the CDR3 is TGTGCCAGCAGGGAGGGCCTGAAGGGTGCTTTCTTT.

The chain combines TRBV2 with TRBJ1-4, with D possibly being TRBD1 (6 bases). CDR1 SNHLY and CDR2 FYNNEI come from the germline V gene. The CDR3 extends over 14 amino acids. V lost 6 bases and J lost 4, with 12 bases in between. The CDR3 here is CASRGNRDNEKLFF. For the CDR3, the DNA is TGTGCCAGCAGAGGGAACAGGGATAATGAAAAACTGTTTTTT.

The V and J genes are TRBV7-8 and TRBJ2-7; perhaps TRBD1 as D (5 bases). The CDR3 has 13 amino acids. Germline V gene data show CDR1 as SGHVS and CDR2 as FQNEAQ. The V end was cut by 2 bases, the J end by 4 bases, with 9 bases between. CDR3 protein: CASSLLQAYEQYF. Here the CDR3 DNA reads TGTGCCAGCAGCTTACTACAGGCATACGAGCAGTACTTC.

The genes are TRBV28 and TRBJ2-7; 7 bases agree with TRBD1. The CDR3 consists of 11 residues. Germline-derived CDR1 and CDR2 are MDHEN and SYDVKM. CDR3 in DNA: TGTGCTTCGGGACAGCCCTACGAGCAGTACTTC. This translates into CASGQPYEQYF.

CDR3 sequence: CAISGGQGFDQPQHF. As DNA, the CDR3 is TGTGCCATCAGTGGGGGACAGGGGTTTGATCAGCCCCAGCATTTT. This chain connects TRBV10-3 to TRBJ1-5, with 10 bases fitting TRBD1. The CDR3 covers 15 residues. CDR1 is ENHRY and CDR2 is SYGVKD in the germline V gene. Unmatched junction bases numbered 5, after V lost 4 bases and J lost 5 bases.

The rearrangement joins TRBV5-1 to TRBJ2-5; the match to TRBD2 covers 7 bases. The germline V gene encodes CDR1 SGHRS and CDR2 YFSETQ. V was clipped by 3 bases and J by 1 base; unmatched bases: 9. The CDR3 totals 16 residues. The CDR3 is CASSSGTIRFQETQYF. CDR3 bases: TGCGCCAGCAGCTCGGGGACTATTCGGTTCCAAGAGACCCAGTACTTC. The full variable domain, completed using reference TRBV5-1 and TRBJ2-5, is KAGVTQTPRYLIKTRGQQVTLSCSPISGHRSVSWYQQTPGQGLQFLFEYFSETQRNKGNFPGRFSGRQFSNSRSEMNVSTLELGDSALYLCASSSGTIRFQETQYFGPGTRLLVL.

The CDR3 here is CASSSPLASGRAHEQFF. As DNA, the CDR3 is TGTGCCAGCTCATCCCCATTGGCTAGCGGGAGGGCACATGAGCAGTTCTTC. The V call is TRBV18, the J call TRBJ2-1; 12 nucleotides align to TRBD2. There are 17 residues in the CDR3. CDR1 is KGHSH and CDR2 is LQKENI in the germline V gene. The V segment lost 5 bases and the J segment 8 bases; nucleotides outside the gene matches: 13.